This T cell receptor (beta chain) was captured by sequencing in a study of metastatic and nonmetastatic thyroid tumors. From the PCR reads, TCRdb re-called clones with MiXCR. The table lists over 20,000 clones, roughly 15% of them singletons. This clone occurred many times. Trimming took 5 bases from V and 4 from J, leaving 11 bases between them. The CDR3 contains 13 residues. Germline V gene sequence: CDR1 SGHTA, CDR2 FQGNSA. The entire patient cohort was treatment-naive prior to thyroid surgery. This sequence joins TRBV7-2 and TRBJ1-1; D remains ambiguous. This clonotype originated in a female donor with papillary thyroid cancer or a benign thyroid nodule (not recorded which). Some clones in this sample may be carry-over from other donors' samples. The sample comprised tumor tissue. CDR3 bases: TGTGCCAGCAGCATACTACTAGCCACTGAAGCTTTCTTT. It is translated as CASSILLATEAFF.